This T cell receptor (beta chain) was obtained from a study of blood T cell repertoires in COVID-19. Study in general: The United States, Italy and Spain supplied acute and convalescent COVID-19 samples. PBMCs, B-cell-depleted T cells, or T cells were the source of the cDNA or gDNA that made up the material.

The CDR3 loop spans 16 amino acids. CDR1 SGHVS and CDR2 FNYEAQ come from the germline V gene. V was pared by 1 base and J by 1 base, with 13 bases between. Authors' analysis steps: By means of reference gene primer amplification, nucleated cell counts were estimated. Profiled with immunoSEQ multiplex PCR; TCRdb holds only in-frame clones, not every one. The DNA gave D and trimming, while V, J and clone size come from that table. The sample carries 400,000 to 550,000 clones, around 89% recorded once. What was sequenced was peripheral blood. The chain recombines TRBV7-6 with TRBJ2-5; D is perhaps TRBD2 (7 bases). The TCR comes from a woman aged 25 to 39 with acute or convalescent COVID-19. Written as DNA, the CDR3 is TGTGCCAGCAGCTTAGGAGGGGGGGGCCCCCAAGAGACCCAGTACTTC. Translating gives CASSLGGGGPQETQYF.